The 8 T cell receptor beta chains in this list originate from one sample, sequenced in a study of T cells after yellow fever vaccination (dated 2019 in TCRdb). The treatment or condition label, as the study defines it: live attenuated yellow fever vaccine strain. Library prep was done by 5' RACE. This sample was sequenced with an Illumina HiSeq 2500. TCRdb applied fastp at Q25 and MiXCR to the public reads, then kept only in-frame beta chains. Under each unique CDR3 protein, matching rows form one entry showing the most common genes and DNA. The sample has hundreds of thousands of distinct CDR3 sequences on record, 9.5% to 13% of them singletons. The ten largest account for about 17% of the sample. The source material was PBMCs, sampled on the day of the first yellow fever vaccination. These receptor sequences come from a man between 18 and 29 years old who received the YFV17D yellow fever vaccine.

This chain connects TRBV7-2 to TRBJ2-5; TRBD2 matches at 11 bases. There are 16 residues in the CDR3. Germline V gives CDR1 SGHTA, CDR2 FQGNSA. The trim removed 4 bases at V and 4 bases at J, leaving 8 bases unmatched. CDR3 sequence reads: CASSSYLAGGIETQYF. The CDR3 DNA follows: TGTGCCAGCAGCTCTTATCTAGCGGGGGGTATAGAGACCCAGTACTTC.

This clonotype was found a few times. The rearrangement links TRBV4-2 to TRBJ1-1, with a weak D call TRBD1 (6 bases). Trimming stripped 0 bases from V and 5 bases from J, with 16 bases between. Germline V gene sequence: CDR1 LGHNA, CDR2 YNFKEQ. CDR3 size: 16 residues. The CDR3 DNA reads as TGTGCCAGCAGCCAAGAGGGGGCGTGGGTGGCAACTGAAGCTTTCTTT. Its translation: CASSQEGAWVATEAFF.

Many counts were recorded for this clonotype. This chain joins TRBV11-2 and TRBJ1-5, with D tentatively TRBD1 (5 bases). V lost 3 bases to trimming and J lost 1 base, with 10 bases between them. CDR1 is SGHAT, CDR2 FQNNGV, per germline. The CDR3 covers 15 residues. In nucleotides, the CDR3 is TGTGCCAGCAGCTTGGCTGGGGGGAGCAATCAGCCCCAGCATTTT. Protein: CASSLAGGSNQPQHF.

This clonotype was counted a few times. The gene calls are TRBV7-9 and TRBJ2-7, with 7 positions matching TRBD1. This CDR3 is built from 11 residues. CDR1 and CDR2 (germline): SEHNR, FQNEAQ (reference sequence). J was trimmed by 6 bases and V by 6 bases; bases with no gene match: 2. CDR3: CASRGGFEQYF. CDR3 nucleotides: TGTGCCAGCAGAGGGGGCTTCGAGCAGTACTTC.

This clonotype has a handful of counts. The chain combines TRBV27 with TRBJ2-1; D may be TRBD1 (6 bases). Per germline, CDR1 MNHEY and CDR2 SMNVEV (reference sequence). CDR3 size: 12 residues. V was shortened by 6 bases and J by 12 bases, with 15 bases between the two germline ends. Written as DNA, the CDR3 is TGTGCCAGCAGCCCCGACAGGTTGCGGCAGTTCTTC. It is translated as CASSPDRLRQFF.

The genes are TRBV19 and TRBJ1-5, with D tentatively TRBD1 (5 bases). The CDR3 totals 15 residues. From germline, CDR1 is LNHDA and CDR2 SQIVND (reference sequence). V lost 7 bases, J lost 0 bases, and 13 bases lay in between. CDR3 bases: TGTGCCAGTACCTTGGACATTTATAGCAATCAGCCCCAGCATTTT. This gives the protein CASTLDIYSNQPQHF.

This clonotype was seen more than once but under ten times. The chain uses TRBV27 and TRBJ2-1; TRBD2 might be the D (5 bases). V lost 5 bases and J lost 0, with 14 bases in between. The germline gives CDR1 MNHEY, CDR2 SMNVEV (reference sequence). CDR3 length: 16 residues. The CDR3 coding sequence is TGTGCCAGCAGTCTCTACGGGGATAGCTCCTACAATGAGCAGTTCTTC. The encoded protein is CASSLYGDSSYNEQFF.

V and J are TRBV2 and TRBJ2-2, with 11 nucleotides matching TRBD1. The CDR3 runs to 16 residues. J was trimmed by 7 bases and V by 6 bases; bases with no gene match: 10. The V gene's germline CDR1 is SNHLY and CDR2 FYNNEI. The CDR3: CASSLGQGAIRGELFF. CDR3 nucleotide sequence: TGTGCCAGCAGCTTAGGACAGGGGGCAATTCGCGGGGAGCTGTTTTTT. Complete variable domain (other parts from reference TRBV2 and TRBJ2-2): EPEVTQTPSHQVTQMGQEVILRCVPISNHLYFYWYRQILGQKVEFLVSFYNNEISEKSEIFDDQFSVERPDGSNFTLKIRSTKLEDSAMYFCASSLGQGAIRGELFFGEGSRLTVL.